This T cell receptor beta chain was recovered during a study of T-cell memory formation after mild COVID-19 (dated by TCRdb to the early 2020s). About the full investigation: TCR sequence clusters from the two donors were found to be largely donor specific. In two donors, T-cell clones that expanded and contracted after mild COVID-19 were tracked by sequencing TCRalpha and TCRbeta repertoires over time. The cohort comprised two young, previously healthy adult volunteers, one female and one male.

PBMCs were isolated by Ficoll-Paque density gradient centrifugation. Study-level results and caveats: Whether the second-wave clones peaking on day 37 were SARS-CoV-2 specific was not confirmed. The study included only two mild cases, and larger cohorts that include severe cases with pre-infection samples were judged to be necessary. Some responding clones were detected in pre-infection memory, suggesting pre-existing cross-reactive memory T cells joined the SARS-CoV-2 response. Contracting CD4+ clones were located mainly in the CM and EM memory subsets, whereas CD8+ clones were found to be enriched in EMRA. Clones contracting from day 15 to 85 had balanced CD4/CD8 phenotypes, while a second wave expanding from day 15 to 37 was biased towards CD4+.

In this sample, this clonotype turned up many times. What antigen it recognizes has not been identified. No much larger clone exists at a distance of one base, and base qualities are not known. Counted from cysteine to phenylalanine, this CDR3 has 17 amino acids. The retained sequence is limited to the CDR3, 51 bases, with the frame set at the first base. In the germline V gene (reference sequence), CDR1 corresponds to DFQATT and CDR2 to SNEGSKA. V and J are truncated by 6 bases and 1 base respectively, leaving an intervening sequence of 22 bases. Instrument on record: Illumina NovaSeq 6000. TCRalpha and TCRbeta cDNA libraries were constructed by 5'RACE with constant-segment primers, with sample barcodes and unique molecular identifiers being introduced. RNA was extracted from every sample with Trizol reagent. Library amplification was performed in two PCR steps, and a second sample barcode and Illumina TruSeq adapters were introduced in the second step. The libraries were sequenced on an Illumina NovaSeq using 2 x 150 bp paired-end reads. In the paper's pipeline: The reads were demultiplexed and collapsed into UMI-guided consensus sequences using migec v1.2.7. Using mixcr v2.1.11, UMI consensuses were aligned to TRA and TRB V and J templates and then assembled into clonotypes. A clonotype was counted as expanded or contracted only when both edgeR and NoisET called the clonotype significant, with the noise models trained on biological replicates. For edgeR calls, the cutoffs were a false discovery rate-adjusted p below 0.01 and a log2 fold-change threshold of 1. As an exploratory analysis of dynamics, max-normalized trajectories of the 1000 most abundant clonotypes were examined by PCA with hierarchical clustering. The CD4 or CD8 phenotype of responding clones was assigned using the separately sequenced CD4+ and CD8+ repertoires. The public reads were quality trimmed at Q25 with fastp and then assembled into clones with MiXCR by TCRdb, keeping productive beta chains. When rows share a CDR3 protein, they turn into one entry using the most common DNA and genes. The V and J calls and clone size come from TCRdb's table, not from the authors' own analysis. The sample table shows roughly 50,000 distinct CDR3 sequences, and less than 15% are seen once. The ten largest clones add up to under 30% of the sample.

The receptor was derived from a man younger than 30 who had mild COVID-19 (a few samples of this study predate the infection). The sample titles of this study are shuffled in the database, so cell type and time point are left out; the donor was told from shared clones. Sequenced input: PBMCs or a T cell subset sorted from them (not recorded which). Rearrangement joined TRBV20-1 to TRBJ1-5, with TRBD1 perhaps the D gene, on 5 matching bases. The CDR3 region: CSAPNWDLVVSNQPQHF. The bases read TGCAGTGCGCCGAACTGGGACCTCGTCGTAAGCAATCAGCCCCAGCATTTT.